A single sample gave rise to the 12 T cell receptor beta chains below, sequenced in a study of T cells in tuberculosis. Sequencing was performed with immunoSEQ multiplex PCR; in TCRdb, only in-frame clones are kept and a portion is missing. In the table there are about 41,000 clones, approximately 95% of which are singletons. Material for sequencing was PBMCs. The receptor set was obtained from a donor aged 10-29 years with latent tuberculosis or without tuberculosis infection.

This sequence joins TRBV6-5 and TRBJ1-2; D unresolved. The germline V and J ends were trimmed by 2 bases and 8 bases, with 9 bases remaining between them. The CDR3 runs to 12 residues. Germline loops: CDR1 MNHEY, CDR2 SVGAGI. The CDR3 sequence: CASSYPGYGYTF. CDR3 DNA: TGTGCCAGCAGTTACCCCGGGTACGGCTACACCTTC.

CDR3 sequence (DNA): TGTGCCAGCAGCTTAGTTAGCGGGGGGCTCAATGAGCAGTTCTTC. Amino acids: CASSLVSGGLNEQFF. The V gene is TRBV7-2, the J gene TRBJ2-1; 10 bases line up with TRBD2. V was pared by 1 base and J by 6 bases, with 3 bases of the junction left unmatched. The germline V gene has CDR1 SGHTA and CDR2 FQGNSA. CDR3 length: 15 amino acids.

The chain recombines TRBV4-1 with TRBJ2-7, with D perhaps TRBD2 (6 bases). CDR3 length: 15 amino acids. V was clipped by 1 base and J by 1 base, with 11 bases between them. Germline V lookup: CDR1 MGHRA, CDR2 YSYEKL. The CDR3 bases are TGCGCCAGCAGCCAAGGTGGGACTTCTTCCTACGAGCAGTACTTC. It yields the protein CASSQGGTSSYEQYF.

The rearrangement joins TRBV6-1 to TRBJ1-1; D is unclear. The germline V and J ends were trimmed by 4 bases and 0 bases, with 21 bases remaining between them. The length of the CDR3 is 18 residues. Germline values: CDR1 MNHNS, CDR2 SASEGT. The CDR3 bases are TGTGCCAGCAGTGCCGTTCATGGTCGAGGTACCATGAACACTGAAGCTTTCTTT. This codes for CASSAVHGRGTMNTEAFF.

This rearrangement joins TRBV27 to TRBJ1-4; TRBD1 aligns across 8 bases. The J segment lost 8 bases and the V segment lost 6 bases, leaving 5 bases of the junction unmatched. CDR1 is MNHEY, CDR2 SMNVEV, per germline (reference sequence). The CDR3 totals 13 residues. The CDR3 nucleotides are TGTGCCAGCAGAGGGACAGGTGGAGAAAAACTGTTTTTT. Translating it yields CASRGTGGEKLFF.

The chain joins TRBV5-5 to TRBJ1-1; 9 nucleotides agree with TRBD1. Trimming removed 3 bases from V and 1 base from J; junction bases left unmatched: 1. CDR3 length: 14 residues. Germline values: CDR1 SGHKS, CDR2 YYEKEE (reference sequence). This chain's CDR3 is CASSWGQGNTEAFF. The CDR3 bases are TGTGCCAGCAGCTGGGGACAGGGGAACACTGAAGCTTTCTTT.

V and J are TRBV6-1 and TRBJ2-6; no clear D gene. The ends were cut back, 2 bases at V and 1 base at J, with 6 bases in the middle. The CDR3 consists of 15 residues. The germline V gene encodes CDR1 MNHNS and CDR2 SASEGT. The CDR3 region has the DNA TGTGCCAGCAGTGAATTTCATTCTGGGGCCAACGTCCTGACTTTC. Translation gives CASSEFHSGANVLTF.

This chain joins TRBV4-2 and TRBJ1-4; the D gene is possibly TRBD1 (5 bases). This CDR3 contains 14 residues. The germline V gene encodes CDR1 LGHNA and CDR2 YNFKEQ. Trimming shortened V by 0 bases and J by 6 bases, and 8 bases separated the two germline ends. CDR3 region: CASSQEGEDEKLFF. As DNA, the CDR3 is TGTGCCAGCAGCCAAGAAGGGGAAGATGAAAAACTGTTTTTT.

Only a few counts were recorded for this clone. The CDR3 here is CASSIDFSGANVLTF. The DNA of the CDR3 is TGTGCCAGTAGTATAGACTTCTCTGGGGCCAACGTCCTGACTTTC. The chain has TRBV19 and TRBJ2-6; no clear D gene. The V end was cut by 0 bases, the J end by 0 bases, with 3 bases between. Germline CDR1 LNHDA, CDR2 SQIVND (reference sequence). This CDR3 has 15 residues.

Note on this clone: In the same sample, other DNA sequences code for this CDR3. The chain combines TRBV4-3 with TRBJ2-5; TRBD2 agrees at 9 bases. The V gene's germline CDR1 is LGHNA and CDR2 YSLEER. The CDR3 loop spans 15 amino acids. The J segment lost 1 base and the V segment lost 0 bases, leaving 0 bases of the junction unmatched. For the CDR3, the DNA is TGCGCCAGCAGCCAAGAGCGGGGGGGCCAAGAGACCCAGTACTTC. It codes for CASSQERGGQETQYF.

The chain uses TRBV2 and TRBJ1-6; D unresolved. CDR1 is SNHLY and CDR2 is FYNNEI in the germline V gene. V was clipped by 7 bases and J by 7 bases, with 20 bases between them. The CDR3 covers 16 residues. CDR3 sequence reads: CASTETPDGGNSPLHF. The CDR3 nucleotides are TGTGCCAGCACCGAAACCCCCGACGGAGGGAATTCACCCCTCCACTTT. The full variable domain, completed using reference TRBV2 and TRBJ1-6, is EPEVTQTPSHQVTQMGQEVILRCVPISNHLYFYWYRQILGQKVEFLVSFYNNEISEKSEIFDDQFSVERPDGSNFTLKIRSTKLEDSAMYFCASTETPDGGNSPLHFGNGTRLTVT.

The rearrangement uses TRBV30 and TRBJ1-2; 8 bases are a match to TRBD1. V was clipped by 1 base and J by 4 bases; unmatched bases: 11. The V gene's germline CDR1 is GTSNPN and CDR2 SVGIG (reference sequence). This CDR3 region has 16 residues. The CDR3 is CAWSGTGGRLSYGYTF. CDR3 DNA sequence: TGTGCCTGGAGTGGTACAGGGGGTAGGCTTAGCTATGGCTACACCTTC.